One and the same sample provided the 9 T cell receptor beta chains below, sequenced in a study of regulatory T cells in long-lasting Graves disease. CDR3 regions were amplified by Arm-PCR using iRepertoire HTBI primers to build TCR beta libraries. TCRdb re-derived calls from the multiplex PCR reads in MiXCR, one entry per CDR3 protein. This table has roughly 420,000 distinct CDR3 sequences, around 16% appearing once. The sample's time point: newly diagnosed GD, antithyroid drugs for less than 3 months. There was RNA extracted from PBMCs, and the TCR library was made from it. The sequences come from peripheral blood mononuclear cells (PBMCs), collected at new diagnosis, from a patient treated with antithyroid drugs. Receptor source: a female donor with Graves disease.

This clonotype appeared many times. The J gene is TRBJ2-7, the V gene TRBV29-1; 8 bases align to TRBD1. The CDR3 loop spans 12 amino acids. The V segment lost 7 bases and the J segment 2 bases; nucleotides outside the gene matches: 4. Per germline, CDR1 SQVTM and CDR2 ANQGSEA. The CDR3 nucleotides are TGCAGCGCCAAGACAGGGGCCTACGAGCAGTACTTC. It translates to CSAKTGAYEQYF.

In its sample, this clonotype was seen many times. CDR3 region: CAISESNWAGGQGQPQHF. CDR3 bases: TGTGCCATCAGTGAGTCGAATTGGGCAGGGGGTCAGGGACAGCCCCAGCATTTT. The chain has TRBV10-3 and TRBJ1-5; 7 bases are shared with TRBD1. Germline values: CDR1 ENHRY, CDR2 SYGVKD. CDR3 length equals 18 residues. V was pared by 0 bases and J by 7 bases, with 15 bases of the junction left unmatched.

There are many counts of this clonotype. The V and J genes are TRBV6-1 and TRBJ1-2; weak D call: TRBD1 (6 bases). V gave up 5 bases and J gave up 5 bases, with 12 bases separating them. The CDR3 has 13 residues. Per the germline V gene, CDR1 is MNHNS and CDR2 is SASEGT. CDR3: CASSTQGGYGYTF. The CDR3 DNA reads TGTGCCAGCAGTACACAGGGAGGGTATGGCTACACCTTC.

This clonotype was recorded only once. A far larger clone is off by one base, so a read error is likely. The V call is TRBV11-2, the J call TRBJ2-1, with D hard to call. Matching the DNA end better, TRBJ2-5 makes the J call doubtful. Germline CDR1 is SGHAT and CDR2 is FQNNGV. The CDR3 is 13 residues long. The CDR3, as DNA: TGTGCCAGCAGCGTGGGATTTCGAGAGACCCAGTACTTC. Encoded protein: CASSVGFRETQYF.

This clonotype was counted many times. Here the CDR3 DNA reads TGTGCCAGCAGTTTGATGGGGAATCAGCCCCAGCATTTT. Protein product: CASSLMGNQPQHF. The chain carries TRBV27 and TRBJ1-5; D is unclear. The CDR3 contains 13 residues. Trimming cost V 3 bases and J 4 bases, with 7 bases left between them. Germline CDR1 is MNHEY and CDR2 is SMNVEV (reference sequence).

The table lists this clonotype with many counts. The genes are TRBV28 and TRBJ2-1; D remains unclear. Per germline, CDR1 MDHEN and CDR2 SYDVKM. This CDR3 has 15 amino acids. V lost 2 bases and J lost 0, with 8 bases in between. CDR3 sequence: CASSLEPSSYNEQFF. The DNA for the CDR3 is TGTGCCAGCAGTTTAGAGCCGAGCTCCTACAATGAGCAGTTCTTC.

This clonotype was detected many times. The rearrangement uses TRBV12-3 or TRBV12-4 and TRBJ2-2; 7 bases are shared with TRBD2. V was clipped by 2 bases and J by 1 base; unmatched bases: 1. The CDR3 is 15 amino acids. CDR3 coding DNA: TGTGCCAGCAGTTTAACTAGCGAGAACACCGGGGAGCTGTTTTTT. Translated: CASSLTSENTGELFF.

This clonotype was counted many times. The chain combines TRBV9 with TRBJ1-3; possibly TRBD1 for D (5 bases). The V and J ends lost 1 base and 0 bases respectively, with 11 bases between them. The CDR3 consists of 16 residues. Germline-derived CDR1 and CDR2 are SGDLS and YYNGEE. This CDR3 is CASSVSFGASGNTIYF. The DNA for the CDR3 is TGTGCCAGCAGCGTAAGTTTCGGGGCCTCTGGAAACACCATATATTTT.

The chain employs TRBV7-9 and TRBJ2-6; D is ambiguous. The CDR3 consists of 12 residues. Trimming cost V 7 bases and J 6 bases, with 7 bases left between them. CDR1 is SEHNR, CDR2 FQNEAQ, per germline (reference sequence). The CDR3 DNA follows: TGTGCCAGCACCCTCTTGGCCAACGTCCTGACTTTC. This codes for CASTLLANVLTF.